This is a list of T cell receptor beta chains from one sample in a study of blood T cell repertoires in COVID-19. TCRdb's copy holds only in-frame clones and misses some; the assay was immunoSEQ multiplex PCR. The table shows over 25,000 clones, with over 75% occurring only once. Sequenced input: peripheral blood. The receptors were gathered from a man aged 80 or over with active COVID-19. Each CDR3 is given with its conserved first and last residue. The D gene is left open where the match is weak. The size of a clone is reported for some rows only, either as once, few or many, or as a class for expanded clones.

TRBV10-3	.	TRBJ2-7	TRBD1	TGTGCCATCAGCGAGGGACAGGGAGCCTACGAGCAGTACTTC	CAISEGQGAYEQYF
TRBV12-5	.	TRBJ2-3	.	TGTGCTAGTGGTTTCGGGGTATGGGATACGCAGTATTTT	CASGFGVWDTQYF
TRBV2	.	TRBJ1-1	TRBD1	TGTGCCAGCAGTGAAGCAGGGGGCGCCGGGAACACTGAAGCTTTCTTT	CASSEAGGAGNTEAFF
TRBV5-6	.	TRBJ2-1	.	TGTGCCAGCAACCCTCCGGGACTCTTCAATGAGCAGTTCTTC	CASNPPGLFNEQFF
TRBV29-1	.	TRBJ2-1	.	TGCAGCGTTATGGACAGCCCTGGGGATGAGCAGTTCTTC	CSVMDSPGDEQFF
TRBV5-4	once	TRBJ2-7	TRBD1	TGTGCCAGCAGCTTGGGGACAGGGGGCCGAGTCTACGAGCAGTACTTC	CASSLGTGGRVYEQYF
TRBV6-6	.	TRBJ2-3	TRBD2	TGTGCCAGCAGCCGACTAGCGGGGGGGCCGGGAGATACGCAGTATTTT	CASSRLAGGPGDTQYF
TRBV12-3/TRBV12-4	.	TRBJ1-5	.	TGTGCCAGCAGTTTCACCGGAGGCCAGCCCCAGCATTTT	CASSFTGGQPQHF
TRBV27	.	TRBJ1-1	.	TGTGCCAGCAGTTTATCACCAGGGGCAAACACTGAAGCTTTCTTT	CASSLSPGANTEAFF
TRBV10-2	.	TRBJ1-4	TRBD1	TGCGCCAGCAGCCAGACAGGGTTTGATGAAAAACTGTTTTTT	CASSQTGFDEKLFF
TRBV23-1	.	TRBJ2-7	.	TGCGCCAGCAGTCAATCCCTGACTAGTGTAACCTACGAGCAGTACTTC	CASSQSLTSVTYEQYF
TRBV7-2	once	TRBJ1-2	.	TGTGCCAGCAGCTTATATCATCCCGGGACTGGCTATGGCTACACCTTC	CASSLYHPGTGYGYTF
TRBV6-6	.	TRBJ2-7	TRBD1	TGTGCCAGCAGAGGGGTGGGGACAGGGAGCTACGAGCAGTACTTC	CASRGVGTGSYEQYF
TRBV2	few	TRBJ1-6	TRBD1	TGTGCCAGCAGCCGGGGCCGACAGGGACGTAGCCTCCACTTT	CASSRGRQGRSLHF
TRBV2	once	TRBJ2-5	.	TGTGCCAGCAGTGAGGCCGAGACCCAGTACTTC	CASSEAETQYF
TRBV9	.	TRBJ2-5	TRBD2	TGTGCCAGCAGCCCGCGACTAGCGGGGGCTGGGAAAGAGACCCAGTACTTC	CASSPRLAGAGKETQYF
TRBV2	few	TRBJ1-6	TRBD1	TGTGCCAGCAGTAGGGACAGGGGGCCCGTCCGGTCACCCCTCCACTTT	CASSRDRGPVRSPLHF
TRBV28	.	TRBJ1-1	TRBD1	TGTGCCAGCAGTGGAACCGACAGGGGTCCTTTCTTT	CASSGTDRGPFF
TRBV13	.	TRBJ2-7	.	TGTGCCAGCAGCCAGGCATCCTACGAGCAGTACTTC	CASSQASYEQYF
TRBV2	.	TRBJ2-5	TRBD2	TGTGCCAGCAGTGAAGCTAGCGGGGGGCGGGGGCAAGAGACCCAGTACTTC	CASSEASGGRGQETQYF
TRBV15	few	TRBJ1-3	.	TGTGCCACCAGCAGAGATGGAGACTCTGGAAACACCATATATTTT	CATSRDGDSGNTIYF
TRBV7-9	.	TRBJ1-1	.	TGTGCCAGCAGCCCTTCCGGGGTGAACACTGAAGCTTTCTTT	CASSPSGVNTEAFF
TRBV20-1	.	TRBJ1-2	.	TGCAGTGCTAGTTCTCAGGGCGGCTACACCTTC	CSASSQGGYTF
TRBV19	.	TRBJ2-3	TRBD2	TGTGCCAGTTGTAGCGGGGTCGACGGAGCAGATACGCAGTATTTT	CASCSGVDGADTQYF
TRBV19	.	TRBJ1-2	.	TGTGCCAGTAGTTCGAGTGGCGTTTGGGCCGGCTACACCTTC	CASSSSGVWAGYTF
TRBV5-1	.	TRBJ2-3	.	TGCGCCAGCAGCTTGGGCGGGACGCACGGGGTAGATACGCAGTATTTT	CASSLGGTHGVDTQYF
TRBV5-5	.	TRBJ1-4	.	TGTGCCAGCAGCCCGGAGGGGCATGCTAATGAAAAACTGTTTTTT	CASSPEGHANEKLFF
TRBV4-2	.	TRBJ1-2	.	TGTGCCAGCAGCCAAGTTGACACAGACTATGGCTACACCTTC	CASSQVDTDYGYTF
TRBV5-5	.	TRBJ1-2	.	TGTGCCAGCAGCCCAGGGAAAGTTGTTGCGGATCATGGCTACACCTTC	CASSPGKVVADHGYTF
TRBV9	.	TRBJ2-5	.	TGTGCCAGCAGCGTTCAACCCTCACGGGGGGCTATCCAAGAGACCCAGTACTTC	CASSVQPSRGAIQETQYF
TRBV2	.	TRBJ2-4	.	TGTGCCTGCGGGAAAGGGGCAGGAGAAAACATTCAGTACTTC	CACGKGAGENIQYF
TRBV19	.	TRBJ1-6	TRBD1	TGTGCCAGTAGGACCCGACAGGGGAACAATTCACCCCTCCACTTT	CASRTRQGNNSPLHF
TRBV6-5	once	TRBJ1-1	.	TGTGCCAGCAGTTCCTACACTGAAGCTTTCTTT	CASSSYTEAFF
TRBV5-4	few	TRBJ2-2	TRBD2	TGTGCCAGCAGCCTAGCGGGGGCGAACACCGGGGAGCTGTTTTTT	CASSLAGANTGELFF
TRBV18	.	TRBJ1-5	.	TGTGCCAGCTCACCTGGAGATTATCAGCCCCAGCATTTT	CASSPGDYQPQHF
TRBV7-9	.	TRBJ2-7	.	TGTGCCAGCAGCTTTGGGGCGGCCAGCTCCTACGAGCAGTACTTC	CASSFGAASSYEQYF
TRBV6-5	.	TRBJ2-1	TRBD1	TGTGCCGTCGAGGACAGGGGTAAGGGTGAGCAGTTCTTC	CAVEDRGKGEQFF
TRBV3-1/TRBV3-2	.	TRBJ1-5	TRBD1	TGTGCCAGCAGCCAGGAGACAGGGGCCAATCAGCCCCAGCATTTT	CASSQETGANQPQHF
TRBV5-3	once	TRBJ2-3	.	TGTGCCAGAAGCTTGGGACGGGTCCATAAAGATACGCAGTATTTT	CARSLGRVHKDTQYF